Shown below are 5 T cell receptor beta chains from a single sample sequenced in a study of immune cell composition in non-small cell lung cancer. Normal lung was taken at the farthest possible site, at least 3 cm from tumour. The data were produced by immunoSEQ multiplex PCR, yet TCRdb's version contains in-frame clones alone and is incomplete. The table shows about 4,500 clones, with roughly 70% occurring only once. Sequencing was done on a sample of non-adjacent lung tissue. These receptors were collected from a human donor with non-small cell lung cancer.

The chain couples TRBV13 to TRBJ2-2; D is possibly TRBD2 (7 bases). Trimming removed 6 bases from V and 3 bases from J, with 20 bases in between. The V gene's germline CDR1 is PRHDT and CDR2 FYEKMQ (reference sequence). The CDR3 loop spans 17 amino acids. CDR3 sequence: CASRPEGQRGDTGELFF. The CDR3 DNA follows: TGTGCCAGCAGACCCGAAGGACAGCGGGGCGACACCGGGGAGCTGTTTTTT.

The chain carries TRBV6-6 and TRBJ1-2; 7 nucleotides agree with TRBD1. Germline lookup yields CDR1 MNHNY and CDR2 SVGAGI (reference sequence). The trim removed 8 bases at V and 5 bases at J, leaving 5 bases unmatched. This CDR3 region has 12 residues. The CDR3 nucleotides read TGTGCCAGCCTCTCAGGGGGGTATGGCTACACCTTC. It encodes CASLSGGYGYTF.

The chain has TRBV23-1 and TRBJ2-7; the match to TRBD1 covers 9 bases. TRBV23-1 is filed as an ORF, its function uncertain. The V and J ends lost 0 bases and 5 bases, in that order; junction bases with no gene match: 8. CDR3 length: 16 residues. In DNA, the CDR3 is TGCGCCAGCAGTCAATCGGGAGGGACAGGGATTAACGAGCAGTACTTC. Its protein is CASSQSGGTGINEQYF.

The V call is TRBV7-9, the J call TRBJ2-3; 9 positions match TRBD2. The CDR3 runs 16 residues. Looked up from germline, CDR1 is SEHNR and CDR2 is FQNEAQ (reference sequence). The J segment lost 4 bases and the V segment lost 5 bases, leaving 10 bases of the junction unmatched. CDR3 DNA: TGTGCCAGCAGCGGCCGCGGGGGGGCCGGGTCAGATACGCAGTATTTT. This encodes CASSGRGGAGSDTQYF.

The genes are TRBV18 and TRBJ2-7, with D perhaps matching TRBD2 (5 bases). CDR1 and CDR2 (germline): KGHSH, LQKENI. The CDR3 spans 16 residues. V was clipped by 1 base and J by 6 bases, with 19 bases between them. The CDR3 loop is CASSPRRTSDPGEQYF. CDR3 coding DNA: TGTGCCAGCTCACCACGTAGGACTTCCGATCCGGGCGAGCAGTACTTC.